The T cell receptor beta chain described here comes from a study of CD8+CD57+ T cells in acquired aplastic anemia. Both TCR beta VDJ combination and CDR3 sequence profiling were carried out. Genomic DNA was the template for this profiling. TCRdb redid the calling of the reads with MiXCR, one entry per CDR3 protein. The table lists roughly 180,000 distinct CDR3 sequences, approximately 46% of them singletons. There are many counts of this clonotype. V lost 5 bases to trimming and J lost 1 base, with 9 bases between them. The CDR3 is 13 residues long. Per germline, CDR1 SEHNR and CDR2 FQNEAQ (reference sequence).

The sample taken for sequencing was sorted CD4+, CD8+, or CD8+CD57+ T cells (not recorded which) from PBMCs. This clonotype originated in a human donor in good health. The chain links TRBV7-9 to TRBJ2-7; possibly TRBD2 for D (5 bases). The CDR3, as DNA: TGTGCCAGCAGCCCGCGGGCTTCCTACGAGCAGTACTTC. This gives the protein CASSPRASYEQYF.